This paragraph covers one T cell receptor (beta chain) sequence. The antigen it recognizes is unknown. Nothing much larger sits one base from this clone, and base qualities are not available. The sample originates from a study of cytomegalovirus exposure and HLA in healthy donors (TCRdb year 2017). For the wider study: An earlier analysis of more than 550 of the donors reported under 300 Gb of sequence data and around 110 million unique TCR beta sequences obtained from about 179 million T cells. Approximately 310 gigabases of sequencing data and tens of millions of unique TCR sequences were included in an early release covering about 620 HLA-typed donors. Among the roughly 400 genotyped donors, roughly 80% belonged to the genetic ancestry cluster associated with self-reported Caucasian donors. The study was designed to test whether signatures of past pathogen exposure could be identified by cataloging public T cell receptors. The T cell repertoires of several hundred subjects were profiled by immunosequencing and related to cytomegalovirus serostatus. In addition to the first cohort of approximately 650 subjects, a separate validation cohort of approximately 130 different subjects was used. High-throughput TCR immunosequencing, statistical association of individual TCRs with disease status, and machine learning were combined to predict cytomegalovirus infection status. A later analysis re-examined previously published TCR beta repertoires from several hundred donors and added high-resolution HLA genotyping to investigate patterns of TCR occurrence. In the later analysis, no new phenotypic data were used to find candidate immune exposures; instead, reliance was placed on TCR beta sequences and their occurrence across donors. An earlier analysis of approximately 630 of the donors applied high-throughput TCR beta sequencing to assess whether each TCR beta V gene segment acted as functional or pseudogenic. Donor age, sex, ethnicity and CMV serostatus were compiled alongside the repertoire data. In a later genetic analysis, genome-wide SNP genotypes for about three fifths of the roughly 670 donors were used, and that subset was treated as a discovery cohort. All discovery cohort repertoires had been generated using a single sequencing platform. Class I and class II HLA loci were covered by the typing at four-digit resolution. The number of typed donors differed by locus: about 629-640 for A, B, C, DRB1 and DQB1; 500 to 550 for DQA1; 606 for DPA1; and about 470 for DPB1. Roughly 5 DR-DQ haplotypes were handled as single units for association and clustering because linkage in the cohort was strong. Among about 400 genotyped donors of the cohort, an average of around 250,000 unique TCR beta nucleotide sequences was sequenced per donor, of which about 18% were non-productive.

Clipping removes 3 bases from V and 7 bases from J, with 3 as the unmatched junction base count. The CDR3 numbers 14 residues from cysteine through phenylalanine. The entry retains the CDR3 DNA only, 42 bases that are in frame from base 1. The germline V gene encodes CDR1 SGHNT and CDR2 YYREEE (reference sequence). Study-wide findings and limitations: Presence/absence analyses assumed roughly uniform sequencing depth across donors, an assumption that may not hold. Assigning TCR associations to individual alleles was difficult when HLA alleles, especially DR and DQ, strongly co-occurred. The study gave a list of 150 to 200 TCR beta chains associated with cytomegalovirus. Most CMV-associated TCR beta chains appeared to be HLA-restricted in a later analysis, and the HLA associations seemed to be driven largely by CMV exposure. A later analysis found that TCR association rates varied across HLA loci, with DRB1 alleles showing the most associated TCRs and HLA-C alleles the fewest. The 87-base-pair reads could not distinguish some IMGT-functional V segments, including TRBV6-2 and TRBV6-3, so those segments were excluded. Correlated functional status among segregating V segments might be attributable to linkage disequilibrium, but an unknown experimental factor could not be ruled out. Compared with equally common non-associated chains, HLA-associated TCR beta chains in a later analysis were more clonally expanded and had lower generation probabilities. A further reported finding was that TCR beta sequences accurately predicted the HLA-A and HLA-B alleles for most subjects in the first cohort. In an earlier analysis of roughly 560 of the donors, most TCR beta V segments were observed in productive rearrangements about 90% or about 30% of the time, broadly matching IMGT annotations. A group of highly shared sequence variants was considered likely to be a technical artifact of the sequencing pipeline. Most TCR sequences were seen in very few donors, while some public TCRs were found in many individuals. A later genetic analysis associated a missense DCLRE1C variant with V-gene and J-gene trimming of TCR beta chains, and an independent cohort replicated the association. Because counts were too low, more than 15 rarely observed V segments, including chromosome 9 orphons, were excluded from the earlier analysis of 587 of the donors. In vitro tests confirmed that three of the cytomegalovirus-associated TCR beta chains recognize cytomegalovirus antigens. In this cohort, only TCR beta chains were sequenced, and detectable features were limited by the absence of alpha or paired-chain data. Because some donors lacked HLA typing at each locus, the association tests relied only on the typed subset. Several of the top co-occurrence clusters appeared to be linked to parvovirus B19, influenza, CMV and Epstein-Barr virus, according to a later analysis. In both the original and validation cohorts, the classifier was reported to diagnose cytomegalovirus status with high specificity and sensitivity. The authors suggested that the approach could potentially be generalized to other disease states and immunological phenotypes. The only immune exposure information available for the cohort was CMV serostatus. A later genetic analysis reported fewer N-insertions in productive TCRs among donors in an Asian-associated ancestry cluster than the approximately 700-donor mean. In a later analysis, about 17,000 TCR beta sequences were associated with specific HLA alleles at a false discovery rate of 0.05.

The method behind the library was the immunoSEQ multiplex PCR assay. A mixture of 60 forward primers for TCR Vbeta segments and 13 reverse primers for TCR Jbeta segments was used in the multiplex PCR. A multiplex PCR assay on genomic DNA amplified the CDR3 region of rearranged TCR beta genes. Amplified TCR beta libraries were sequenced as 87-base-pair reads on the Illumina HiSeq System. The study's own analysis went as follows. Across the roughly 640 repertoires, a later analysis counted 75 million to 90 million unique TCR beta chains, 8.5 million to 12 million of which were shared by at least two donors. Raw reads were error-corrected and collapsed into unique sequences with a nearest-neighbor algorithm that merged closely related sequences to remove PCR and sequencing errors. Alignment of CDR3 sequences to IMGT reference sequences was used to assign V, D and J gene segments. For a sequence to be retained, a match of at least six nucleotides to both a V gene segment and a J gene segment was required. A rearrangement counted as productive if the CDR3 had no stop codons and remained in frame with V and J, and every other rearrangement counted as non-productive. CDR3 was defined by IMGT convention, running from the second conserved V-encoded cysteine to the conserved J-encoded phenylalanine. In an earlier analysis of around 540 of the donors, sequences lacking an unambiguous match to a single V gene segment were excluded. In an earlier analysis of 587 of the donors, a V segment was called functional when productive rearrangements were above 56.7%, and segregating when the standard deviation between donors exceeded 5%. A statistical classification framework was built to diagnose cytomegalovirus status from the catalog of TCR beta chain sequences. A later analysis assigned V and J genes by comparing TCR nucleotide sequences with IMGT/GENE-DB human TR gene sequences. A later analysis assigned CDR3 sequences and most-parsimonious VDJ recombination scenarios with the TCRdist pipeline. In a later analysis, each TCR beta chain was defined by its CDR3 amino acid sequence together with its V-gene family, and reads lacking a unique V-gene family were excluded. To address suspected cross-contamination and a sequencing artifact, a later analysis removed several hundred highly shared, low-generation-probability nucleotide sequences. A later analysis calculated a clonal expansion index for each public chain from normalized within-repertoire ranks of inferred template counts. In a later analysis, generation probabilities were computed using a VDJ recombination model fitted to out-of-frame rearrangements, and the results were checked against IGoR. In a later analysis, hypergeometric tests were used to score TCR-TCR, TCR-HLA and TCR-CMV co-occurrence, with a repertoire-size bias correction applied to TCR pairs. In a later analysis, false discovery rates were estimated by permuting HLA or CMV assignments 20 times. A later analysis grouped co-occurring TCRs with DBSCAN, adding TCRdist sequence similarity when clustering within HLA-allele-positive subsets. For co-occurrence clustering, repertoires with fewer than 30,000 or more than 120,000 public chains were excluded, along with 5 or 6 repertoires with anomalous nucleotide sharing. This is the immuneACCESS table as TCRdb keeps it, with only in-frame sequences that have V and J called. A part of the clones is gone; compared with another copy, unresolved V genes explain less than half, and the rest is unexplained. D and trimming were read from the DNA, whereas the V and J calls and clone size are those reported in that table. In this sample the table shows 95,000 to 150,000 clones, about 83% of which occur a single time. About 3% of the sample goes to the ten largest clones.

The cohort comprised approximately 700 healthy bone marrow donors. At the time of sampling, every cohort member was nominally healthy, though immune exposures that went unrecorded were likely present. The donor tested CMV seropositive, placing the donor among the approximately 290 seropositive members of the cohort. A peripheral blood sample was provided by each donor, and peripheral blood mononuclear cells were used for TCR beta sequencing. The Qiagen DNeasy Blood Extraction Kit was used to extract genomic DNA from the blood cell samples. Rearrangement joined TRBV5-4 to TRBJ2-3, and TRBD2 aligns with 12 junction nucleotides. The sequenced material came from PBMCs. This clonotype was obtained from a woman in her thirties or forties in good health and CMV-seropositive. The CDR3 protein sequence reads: CASSSGLAGNTQYF. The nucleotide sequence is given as TGTGCCAGCAGCTCCGGACTAGCGGGGAATACGCAGTATTTT.